These 25 T cell receptor beta chains were sequenced from one sample in a study of shared clonotypes between healthy human individuals. Libraries were prepared by immunoSEQ multiplex PCR; TCRdb keeps only in-frame clonotypes and omits some of them. The data hold about 1,500,000 clones, with roughly 96% observed a single time. The sample comprised naive CD4+ T cells sorted from blood. The subset denotes: CD45RA+ positively selected. The receptors stem from a man in his thirties or forties in good health.

The chain links TRBV5-4 to TRBJ2-1, with 14 bases identical to TRBD2. V lost 4 bases, J lost 7 bases, and 7 bases stayed unmatched. This CDR3 contains 16 residues. CDR1 SGHNT and CDR2 YYREEE come from the germline V gene (reference sequence). CDR3 protein: CASSGAGTSGSNEQFF. The CDR3 DNA is TGTGCCAGCAGCGGCGCCGGGACTAGCGGGAGTAATGAGCAGTTCTTC.

The CDR3 spells CAISESKRGTLLSTDTQYF. CDR3 bases: TGTGCCATCAGTGAATCTAAGCGGGGTACCCTTTTAAGCACAGATACGCAGTATTTT. The V gene is TRBV10-3, the J gene TRBJ2-3; 7 positions agree with TRBD2. The CDR3 has 19 amino acids. The V and J ends lost 3 bases and 0 bases, in that order; junction bases with no gene match: 15. Germline CDR1 reads ENHRY; CDR2 reads SYGVKD.

V usage is TRBV5-5 and J usage is TRBJ2-2; D may be TRBD2 (6 bases). V lost 4 bases to trimming and J lost 7 bases, with 8 bases between them. The CDR3 covers 12 residues. CDR1 is SGHKS, CDR2 YYEKEE, per germline (reference sequence). Here the CDR3 reads CASSLRGGELFF. The CDR3 region has the DNA TGTGCCAGCAGCCTGCGGGGCGGGGAGCTGTTTTTT.

This chain uses TRBV19 with TRBJ2-7; TRBD2 matches at 7 bases. The CDR3 consists of 14 residues. The germline gives CDR1 LNHDA, CDR2 SQIVND (reference sequence). J gave up 2 bases and V 5 bases, and 6 bases lay outside the gene matches. DNA for the CDR3: TGTGCCAGTAGTCCCTCGGGACTAACCTACGAGCAGTACTTC. Its protein product is CASSPSGLTYEQYF.

This chain connects TRBV7-2 to TRBJ1-5, with D perhaps matching TRBD1 (5 bases). Trimming pared 11 bases from V and 5 bases from J, leaving 13 bases between. The length of the CDR3 is 12 residues. CDR1 SGHTA and CDR2 FQGNSA come from the germline V gene. CDR3 sequence (DNA): TGTGCCTCCGGTGGGGGTCATCAGCCCCAGCATTTT. Translated, it gives CASGGGHQPQHF.

The count of this clone is one. The rearrangement joins TRBV30 to TRBJ1-4; TRBD1 might be the D (5 bases). The CDR3 length is 16 residues. The V gene lost 3 bases and the J gene lost 8 bases, with 22 bases spanning the gap. Germline lookup yields CDR1 GTSNPN and CDR2 SVGIG (reference sequence). CDR3 sequence (DNA): TGTGCCTGGAGGGCAATAAAGGGGCCTAGGTTGGAAAAACTGTTTTTT. Translation: CAWRAIKGPRLEKLFF.

The V gene is TRBV27, the J gene TRBJ2-3, with 7 positions matching TRBD1. V shed 6 bases, J shed 3 bases, and the junction held 12 bases outside the gene matches. Germline CDR1 reads MNHEY; CDR2 reads SMNVEV (reference sequence). The CDR3 is made up of 16 amino acids. CDR3 sequence reads: CASSRRAGGATDTQYF. The CDR3 DNA reads as TGTGCCAGCAGCCGCCGGGCAGGGGGTGCAACAGATACGCAGTATTTT.

The V gene is TRBV12-5, the J gene TRBJ2-5; TRBD2 aligns across 11 bases. Germline values: CDR1 LGHNT, CDR2 FRNRAP. The CDR3 runs to 18 residues. With V trimmed by 0 bases and J by 4 bases, 10 bases remained unmatched. The chain's CDR3 is CASGLVLTSGRVGETQYF. The CDR3, as DNA: TGTGCTAGTGGTTTGGTTCTCACTAGCGGGAGAGTGGGAGAGACCCAGTACTTC. The variable domain in full, with the rest retrieved from reference TRBV12-5 and TRBJ2-5, is DARVTQTPRHKVTEMGQEVTMRCQPILGHNTVFWYRQTMMQGLELLAYFRNRAPLDDSGMPKDRFSAEMPDATLATLKIQPSEPRDSAVYFCASGLVLTSGRVGETQYFGPGTRLLVL.

This chain uses TRBV5-1 with TRBJ2-1, with TRBD1 identical over 11 bases. The V segment lost 4 bases and the J segment 10 bases; nucleotides outside the gene matches: 7. The CDR3 has 14 residues. CDR1 is SGHRS, CDR2 YFSETQ, per germline. The CDR3, as DNA: TGCGCCAGCAGCAAGGGACAGGGGGGCGGGGAGCAGTTCTTC. As protein: CASSKGQGGGEQFF. Full variable domain (rest looked up from reference TRBV5-1 and TRBJ2-1): KAGVTQTPRYLIKTRGQQVTLSCSPISGHRSVSWYQQTPGQGLQFLFEYFSETQRNKGNFPGRFSGRQFSNSRSEMNVSTLELGDSALYLCASSKGQGGGEQFFGPGTRLTVL.

The CDR3 bases are TGTGCCAGCAGCCCTAGCGGGAGTTTAACAGATACGCAGTATTTT. Its translation is CASSPSGSLTDTQYF. The chain uses TRBV5-4 and TRBJ2-3; 10 positions match TRBD2. Germline loops: CDR1 SGHNT, CDR2 YYREEE (reference sequence). The CDR3 sequence is 15 residues long. Trimming took 4 bases from V and 3 from J; bases not matched to a gene: 5.

The chain joins TRBV7-2 to TRBJ1-5; D remains ambiguous. Germline CDR1 reads SGHTA; CDR2 reads FQGNSA. V lost 5 bases, J lost 7 bases, and 15 bases lay in between. This CDR3 is 14 amino acids long. Here the CDR3 DNA reads TGTGCCAGCAGCCAAAGGCTCTCCTTCCAGCCCCAGCATTTT. The encoded protein is CASSQRLSFQPQHF.

The chain links TRBV5-6 to TRBJ2-7; 9 positions match TRBD2. Looked up from germline, CDR1 is SGHDT and CDR2 is YYEEEE. The CDR3 covers 14 residues. Trimming cost V 6 bases and J 0 bases; bases outside gene matches: 4. CDR3 residues: CASKLAGTSYEQYF. The CDR3 DNA is TGTGCCAGCAAACTAGCGGGTACCTCCTACGAGCAGTACTTC.

This chain connects TRBV30 to TRBJ2-7; TRBD2 matches 7 bases. CDR3 length: 14 residues. Losses at the gene ends were 0 bases for V and 4 bases for J; bases not matched to a gene: 6. The germline gives CDR1 GTSNPN, CDR2 SVGIG (reference sequence). The CDR3 DNA sequence: TGTGCCTGGAGTGTGGGGGGGAGTTTATACGAGCAGTACTTC. Its protein product is CAWSVGGSLYEQYF.

This chain joins TRBV5-1 and TRBJ1-1; D not certain. V gave up 0 bases and J gave up 1 base, with 13 bases separating them. The length of the CDR3 is 16 residues. CDR1 and CDR2 (germline): SGHRS, YFSETQ. The CDR3: CASSLEPEVRNTEAFF. The CDR3, as DNA: TGCGCCAGCAGCTTGGAACCGGAAGTGAGGAACACTGAAGCTTTCTTT.

The chain links TRBV5-4 to TRBJ2-3, with D tentatively TRBD1 or TRBD2 (5 bases each). With 4 bases removed from V and 0 bases from J, the gap between germline ends came to 18 bases. Germline values: CDR1 SGHNT, CDR2 YYREEE (reference sequence). The CDR3 spans 17 residues. The CDR3, as DNA: TGTGCCAGCAGCAAGGGGCCCCGAGGGGAGAGCACAGATACGCAGTATTTT. Amino acids: CASSKGPRGESTDTQYF. Drawing the rest from reference TRBV5-4 and TRBJ2-3, the complete variable domain is ETGVTQSPTHLIKTRGQQVTLRCSSQSGHNTVSWYQQALGQGPQFIFQYYREEENGRGNFPPRFSGLQFPNYSSELNVNALELDDSALYLCASSKGPRGESTDTQYFGPGTRLTVL.

For this clone: Different DNA sequences within this sample yield the same CDR3. V usage is TRBV5-5 and J usage is TRBJ1-5, with 7 bases aligning to TRBD1. After removal of 2 bases from V and 3 bases from J, the junction contained 2 bases not matched to a gene. Germline V gene data show CDR1 as SGHKS and CDR2 as YYEKEE (reference sequence). The CDR3 contains 14 residues. Here the CDR3 reads CASSLTGVNQPQHF. Here the CDR3 DNA reads TGTGCCAGCAGCTTAACAGGGGTCAATCAGCCCCAGCATTTT.

The chain combines TRBV5-1 with TRBJ2-2; 7 bases are shared with TRBD1. The CDR3 has 15 amino acids. The V gene end was trimmed by 6 bases and the J gene end by 5 bases; junction bases not matched to a gene: 10. CDR1 and CDR2 (germline): SGHRS, YFSETQ. DNA for the CDR3: TGCGCCAGCAATGGTAGGGGACAGAATACCGGGGAGCTGTTTTTT. This gives the protein CASNGRGQNTGELFF.

V usage is TRBV6-4 and J usage is TRBJ1-5; weak D call: TRBD1 (5 bases). V dropped 6 bases and J dropped 7 bases, with 25 bases sitting between them. Germline V gene sequence: CDR1 MRHNA, CDR2 SNTAGT. The CDR3 length is 17 residues. The CDR3 loop is CASRGTRQASVYQPQHF. The CDR3 nucleotides read TGTGCCAGCAGAGGGACCAGGCAGGCTAGCGTGTACCAGCCCCAGCATTTT.

CDR3 bases: TGTGCCAGCAGCAAGGCGACAGGGGGCGATGGCTACACCTTC. It translates to CASSKATGGDGYTF. The chain combines TRBV5-5 with TRBJ1-2; 10 bases are shared with TRBD1. Trimming at V came to 4 bases and at J to 6 bases, leaving 6 bases not matched to a gene. The germline gives CDR1 SGHKS, CDR2 YYEKEE (reference sequence). This CDR3 has 14 amino acids.

Remarks on this clone: Other DNA sequences in this sample translate to the same CDR3. The chain couples TRBV9 to TRBJ2-3; TRBD2 aligns across 10 bases. After removal of 0 bases from V and 1 base from J, the junction contained 2 bases not matched to a gene. This CDR3 has 16 amino acids. CDR1 and CDR2 from the germline V gene are SGDLS and YYNGEE. CDR3 residues: CASSVEAGGGTDTQYF. In nucleotides, the CDR3 is TGTGCCAGCAGCGTAGAAGCGGGAGGGGGCACAGATACGCAGTATTTT.

V and J are TRBV30 and TRBJ2-3, with 8 bases that match TRBD2. The CDR3 runs 14 residues. The V and J ends lost 0 bases and 4 bases, in that order; junction bases with no gene match: 3. From germline, CDR1 is GTSNPN and CDR2 SVGIG (reference sequence). CDR3 loop: CAWSVSGRADTQYF. CDR3 nucleotide sequence: TGTGCCTGGAGTGTGAGCGGGAGAGCAGATACGCAGTATTTT.

The chain employs TRBV2 and TRBJ2-3; weak D call: TRBD2 (5 bases). Germline V lookup: CDR1 SNHLY, CDR2 FYNNEI. There are 14 residues in the CDR3. Between the trimmed V and J ends, which lost 5 bases and 1 base, there was a span of 10 bases. The CDR3 DNA is TGTGCCAGCAGTCTAGCATATCGCACAGATACGCAGTATTTT. This encodes CASSLAYRTDTQYF.

The chain uses TRBV4-3 and TRBJ2-1; D possibly corresponds to TRBD2 (9 bases). The CDR3 loop spans 16 amino acids. V was pared by 2 bases and J by 8 bases, with 19 bases between. Germline assignment: CDR1 LGHNA and CDR2 YSLEER. The CDR3 sequence is CASSQRGQAGGDEQFF. The CDR3 nucleotides are TGCGCCAGCAGCCAACGGGGACAGGCGGGAGGGGATGAGCAGTTCTTC.

The rearrangement uses TRBV2 and TRBJ1-2; 7 bases line up with TRBD1. CDR3 length: 15 amino acids. The germline CDR1 and CDR2 sequences are SNHLY and FYNNEI. Trimming removed 4 bases from V and 5 bases from J; junction bases left unmatched: 10. The CDR3 DNA reads TGTGCCAGCAGTGCTACCCGGGACAGTTTTTATGGCTACACCTTC. It encodes CASSATRDSFYGYTF. The complete variable domain, with remaining parts taken from reference TRBV2 and TRBJ1-2, reads EPEVTQTPSHQVTQMGQEVILRCVPISNHLYFYWYRQILGQKVEFLVSFYNNEISEKSEIFDDQFSVERPDGSNFTLKIRSTKLEDSAMYFCASSATRDSFYGYTFGSGTRLTVV.

This chain joins TRBV7-9 and TRBJ2-7; 8 bases map to TRBD1. There are 19 residues in the CDR3. V was clipped by 3 bases and J by 0 bases; unmatched bases: 16. CDR1 and CDR2 from the germline V gene are SEHNR and FQNEAQ (reference sequence). The CDR3 region is CASSLPPAGGPPSSYEQYF. In DNA form, the CDR3 reads TGTGCCAGCAGCTTGCCACCTGCAGGGGGCCCGCCGAGCTCCTACGAGCAGTACTTC.